This T cell receptor beta chain was recorded in a study of control samples from healthy donors and cancer patients. TCRdb's table, derived via immunoSEQ multiplex PCR, lists solely in-frame clones and lacks some. The repertoire holds 400,000 to 500,000 clones, with 75% to 95% as singletons. The CDR3 spans 14 residues. The V and J ends lost 4 bases and 0 bases respectively, with 10 bases between them. Germline CDR1 is SGHTA and CDR2 is FQGNSA. The sequence derives from a man aged 40-55 years with head and neck cancer. The chain is built from TRBV7-2 and TRBJ2-7; D unresolved. The sequencing sample was made of PBMCs. The CDR3 here is CASSYVGSSYEQYF. The CDR3 DNA sequence: TGTGCCAGCAGCTACGTGGGCAGCTCCTACGAGCAGTACTTC.